A selection of T cell receptor beta chains follows, all from one sample in a study of regulatory T cells in long-lasting Graves disease. TCRdb passed the multiplex PCR reads through MiXCR, listing each CDR3 protein once. The data contain hundreds of thousands of distinct CDR3 sequences, approximately 15% of them singletons. The data also belong to a second study, concerning T cells in Graves' hyperthyroidism and ophthalmopathy.

Sequencing was performed on peripheral blood mononuclear cells (PBMCs), taken at new diagnosis, from a patient treated with antithyroid drugs. The receptors shown here come from a woman in her 30s with Graves disease. The CDR3 runs from the conserved cysteine through the conserved F or W.

CDR3aa | j_gene | v_gene
CASSLTGSLGGQGETQYF | TRBJ2-5 | TRBV7-3
CASSEDPGRTDTQYF | TRBJ2-3 | TRBV6-1
CSATSSGSTYNEQFF | TRBJ2-1 | TRBV20-1
CASSSGTTLATDTQYF | TRBJ2-3 | TRBV5-1
CASSDPGGISTGELFF | TRBJ2-2 | TRBV9
CASSPAKATNEKLFF | TRBJ1-4 | TRBV6-1
CSARVELVTGELFF | TRBJ2-2 | TRBV20-1
CSAFRNTEAFF | TRBJ1-1 | TRBV20-1
CASSRTRNEQFF | TRBJ2-1 | TRBV7-2
CASQRDYEQYF | TRBJ2-7 | TRBV2